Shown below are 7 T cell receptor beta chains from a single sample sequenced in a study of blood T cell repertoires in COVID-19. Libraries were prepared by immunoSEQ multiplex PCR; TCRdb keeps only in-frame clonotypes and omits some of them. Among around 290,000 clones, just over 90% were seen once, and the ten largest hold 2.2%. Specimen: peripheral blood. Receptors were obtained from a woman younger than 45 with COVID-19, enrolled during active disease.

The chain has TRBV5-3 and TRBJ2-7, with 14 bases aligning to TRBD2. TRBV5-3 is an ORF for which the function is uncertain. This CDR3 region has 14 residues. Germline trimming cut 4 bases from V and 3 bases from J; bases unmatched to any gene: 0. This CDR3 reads CARSGTSGSYEQYF. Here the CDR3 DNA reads TGTGCCAGAAGCGGGACTAGCGGGAGCTACGAGCAGTACTTC.

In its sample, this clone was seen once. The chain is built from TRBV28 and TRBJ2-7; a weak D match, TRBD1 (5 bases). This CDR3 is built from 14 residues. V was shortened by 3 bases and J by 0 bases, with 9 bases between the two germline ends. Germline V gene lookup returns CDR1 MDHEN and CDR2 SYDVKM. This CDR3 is CASSFPGFSYEQYF. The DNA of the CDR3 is TGTGCCAGCAGTTTCCCAGGGTTCTCCTACGAGCAGTACTTC. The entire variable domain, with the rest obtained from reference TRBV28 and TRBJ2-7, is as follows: DVKVTQSSRYLVKRTGEKVFLECVQDMDHENMFWYRQDPGLGLRLIYFSYDVKMKEKGDIPEGYSVSREKKERFSLILESASTNQTSMYLCASSFPGFSYEQYFGPGTRLTVT.

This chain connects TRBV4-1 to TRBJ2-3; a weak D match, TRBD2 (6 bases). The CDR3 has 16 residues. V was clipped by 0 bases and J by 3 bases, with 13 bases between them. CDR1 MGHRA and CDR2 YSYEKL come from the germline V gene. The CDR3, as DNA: TGCGCCAGCAGCCAAGATCCCCGGGAGTGGACAGATACGCAGTATTTT. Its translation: CASSQDPREWTDTQYF.

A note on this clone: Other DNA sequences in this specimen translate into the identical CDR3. The CDR3 is CASSLRGAGQPQHF. CDR3 nucleotides: TGTGCCAGCAGTTTACGGGGGGCCGGTCAGCCCCAGCATTTT. The rearrangement uses TRBV27 and TRBJ1-5; perhaps TRBD1 as D (6 bases). Per germline, CDR1 MNHEY and CDR2 SMNVEV (reference sequence). The CDR3 consists of 14 residues. Trimming shortened V by 2 bases and J by 6 bases, and 11 bases separated the two germline ends.

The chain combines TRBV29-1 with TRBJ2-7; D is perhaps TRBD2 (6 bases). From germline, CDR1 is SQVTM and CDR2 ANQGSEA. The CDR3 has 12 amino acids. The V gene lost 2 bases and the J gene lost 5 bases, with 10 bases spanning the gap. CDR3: CSVERETDEQYF. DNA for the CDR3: TGCAGCGTTGAACGGGAGACCGACGAGCAGTACTTC.

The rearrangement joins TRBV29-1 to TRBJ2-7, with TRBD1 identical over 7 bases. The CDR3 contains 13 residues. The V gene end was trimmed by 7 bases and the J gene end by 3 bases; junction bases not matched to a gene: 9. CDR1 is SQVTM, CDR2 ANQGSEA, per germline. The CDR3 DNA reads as TGCAGCGGATTGACGGGACAGAACTACGAGCAGTACTTC. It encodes CSGLTGQNYEQYF.

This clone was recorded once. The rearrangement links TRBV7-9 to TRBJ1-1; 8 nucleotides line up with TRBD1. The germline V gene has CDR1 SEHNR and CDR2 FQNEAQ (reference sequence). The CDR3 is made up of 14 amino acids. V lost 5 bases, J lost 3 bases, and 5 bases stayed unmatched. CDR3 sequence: CASSQGQGDTEAFF. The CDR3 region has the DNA TGTGCCAGCAGCCAAGGACAGGGTGACACTGAAGCTTTCTTT.